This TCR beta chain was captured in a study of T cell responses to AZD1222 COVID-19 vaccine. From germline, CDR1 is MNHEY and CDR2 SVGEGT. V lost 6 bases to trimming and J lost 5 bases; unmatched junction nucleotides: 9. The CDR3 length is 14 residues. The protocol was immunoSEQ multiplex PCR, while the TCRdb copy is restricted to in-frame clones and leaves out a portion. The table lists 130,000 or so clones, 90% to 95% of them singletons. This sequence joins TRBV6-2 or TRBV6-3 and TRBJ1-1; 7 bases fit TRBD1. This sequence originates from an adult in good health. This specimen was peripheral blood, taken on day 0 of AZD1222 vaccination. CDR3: CASSPSAGGTEAFF. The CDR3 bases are TGTGCCAGCAGCCCGTCGGCAGGGGGGACTGAAGCTTTCTTT.